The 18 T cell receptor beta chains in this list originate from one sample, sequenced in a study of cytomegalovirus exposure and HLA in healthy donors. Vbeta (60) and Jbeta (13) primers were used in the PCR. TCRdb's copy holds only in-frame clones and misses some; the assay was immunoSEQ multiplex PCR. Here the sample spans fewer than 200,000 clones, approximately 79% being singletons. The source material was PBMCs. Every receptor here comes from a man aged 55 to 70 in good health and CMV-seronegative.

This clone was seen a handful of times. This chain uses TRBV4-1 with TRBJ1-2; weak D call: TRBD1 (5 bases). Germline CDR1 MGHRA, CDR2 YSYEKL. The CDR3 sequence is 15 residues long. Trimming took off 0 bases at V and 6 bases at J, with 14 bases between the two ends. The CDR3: CASSQERLARDGYTF. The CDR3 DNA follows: TGCGCCAGCAGCCAAGAAAGACTGGCCAGGGATGGCTACACCTTC.

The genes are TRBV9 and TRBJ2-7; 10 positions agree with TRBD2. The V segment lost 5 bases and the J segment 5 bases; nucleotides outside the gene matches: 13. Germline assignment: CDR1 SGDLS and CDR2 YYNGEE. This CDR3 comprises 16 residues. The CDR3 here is CASSRSPASGSNEQYF. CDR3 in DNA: TGTGCCAGCAGTCGATCCCCGGCTAGCGGGAGCAACGAGCAGTACTTC.

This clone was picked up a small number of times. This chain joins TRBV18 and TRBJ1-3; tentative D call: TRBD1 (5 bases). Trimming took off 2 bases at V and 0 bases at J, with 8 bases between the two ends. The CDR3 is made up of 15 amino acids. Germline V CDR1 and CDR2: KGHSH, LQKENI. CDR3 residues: CASSPAGGSGNTIYF. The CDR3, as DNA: TGTGCCAGCTCACCAGCGGGGGGCTCTGGAAACACCATATATTTT. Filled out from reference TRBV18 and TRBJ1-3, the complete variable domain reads NAGVMQNPRHLVRRRGQEARLRCSPMKGHSHVYWYRQLPEEGLKFMVYLQKENIIDESGMPKERFSAEFPKEGPSILRIQQVVRGDSAAYFCASSPAGGSGNTIYFGEGSWLTVV.

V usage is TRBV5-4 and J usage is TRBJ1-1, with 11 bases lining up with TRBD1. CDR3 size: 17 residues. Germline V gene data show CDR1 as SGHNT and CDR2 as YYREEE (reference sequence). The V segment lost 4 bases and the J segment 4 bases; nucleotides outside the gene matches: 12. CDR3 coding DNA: TGTGCCAGCAGCCCTGGACAGGGGGCAAGGGCAAGCACTGAAGCTTTCTTT. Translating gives CASSPGQGARASTEAFF.

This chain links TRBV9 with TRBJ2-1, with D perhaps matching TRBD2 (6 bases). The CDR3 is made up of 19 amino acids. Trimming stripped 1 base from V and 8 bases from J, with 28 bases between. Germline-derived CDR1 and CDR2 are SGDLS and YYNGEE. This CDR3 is CASSVYGGGAGPERDEQFF. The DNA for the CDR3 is TGTGCCAGCAGCGTATATGGGGGTGGTGCGGGGCCGGAAAGGGATGAGCAGTTCTTC.

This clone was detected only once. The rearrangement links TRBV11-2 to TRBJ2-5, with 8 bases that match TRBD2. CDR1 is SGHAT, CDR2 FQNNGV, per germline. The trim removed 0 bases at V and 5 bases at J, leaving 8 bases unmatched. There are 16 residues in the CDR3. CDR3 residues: CASSLETGGPPETQYF. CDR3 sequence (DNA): TGTGCCAGCAGCTTAGAGACGGGGGGGCCTCCGGAGACCCAGTACTTC.

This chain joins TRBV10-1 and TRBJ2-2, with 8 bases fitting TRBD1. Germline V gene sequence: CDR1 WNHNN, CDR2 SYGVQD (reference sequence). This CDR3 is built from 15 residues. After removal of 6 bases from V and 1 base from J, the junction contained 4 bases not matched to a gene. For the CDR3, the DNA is TGCGCCAGCAGGAGCGACAGGGGGAACACCGGGGAGCTGTTTTTT. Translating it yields CASRSDRGNTGELFF.

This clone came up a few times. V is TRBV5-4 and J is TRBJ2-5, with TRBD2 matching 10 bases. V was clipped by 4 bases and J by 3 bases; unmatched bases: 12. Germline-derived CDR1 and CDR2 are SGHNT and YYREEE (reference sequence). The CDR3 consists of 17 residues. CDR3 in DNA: TGTGCCAGCAGCCCTACAGTTGAGCGGGGGGGCGAAGAGACCCAGTACTTC. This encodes CASSPTVERGGEETQYF.

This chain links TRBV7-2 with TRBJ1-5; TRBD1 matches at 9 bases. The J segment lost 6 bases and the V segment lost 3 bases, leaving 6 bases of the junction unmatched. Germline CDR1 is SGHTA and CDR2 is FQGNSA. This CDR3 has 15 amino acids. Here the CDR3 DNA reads TGTGCCAGCAGCTTCCGGGACAGGGTTACTCAGCCCCAGCATTTT. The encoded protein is CASSFRDRVTQPQHF.

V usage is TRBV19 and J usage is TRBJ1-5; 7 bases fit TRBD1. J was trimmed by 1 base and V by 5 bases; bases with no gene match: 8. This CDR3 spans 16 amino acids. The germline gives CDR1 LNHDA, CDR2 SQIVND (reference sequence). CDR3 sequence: CASSSRTGPSNQPQHF. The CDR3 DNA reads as TGTGCCAGTAGTTCCCGGACAGGTCCCAGCAATCAGCCCCAGCATTTT.

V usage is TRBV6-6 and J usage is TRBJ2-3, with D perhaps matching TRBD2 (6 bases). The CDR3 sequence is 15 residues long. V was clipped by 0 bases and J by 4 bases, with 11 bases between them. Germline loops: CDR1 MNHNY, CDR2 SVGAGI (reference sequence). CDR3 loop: CASSYSDGGADTQYF. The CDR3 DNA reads TGTGCCAGCAGTTACTCCGATGGAGGGGCAGATACGCAGTATTTT.

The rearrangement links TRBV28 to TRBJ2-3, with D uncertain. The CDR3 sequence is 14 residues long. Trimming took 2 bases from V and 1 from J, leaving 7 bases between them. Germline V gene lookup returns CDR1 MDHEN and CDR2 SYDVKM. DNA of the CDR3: TGTGCCAGCAGTTTAGCCGGAGGCACAGATACGCAGTATTTT. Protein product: CASSLAGGTDTQYF.

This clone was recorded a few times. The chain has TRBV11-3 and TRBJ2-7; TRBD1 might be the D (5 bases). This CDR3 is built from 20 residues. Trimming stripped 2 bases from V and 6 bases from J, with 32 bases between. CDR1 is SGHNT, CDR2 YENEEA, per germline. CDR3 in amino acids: CASSLPPSYKGPRRTFEQYF. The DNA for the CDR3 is TGTGCCAGCAGCTTACCCCCATCTTACAAGGGTCCCCGCAGGACATTCGAGCAGTACTTC. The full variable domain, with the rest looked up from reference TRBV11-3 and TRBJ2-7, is EAGVVQSPRYKIIEKKQPVAFWCNPISGHNTLYWYLQNLGQGPELLIRYENEEAVDDSQLPKDRFSAERLKGVDSTLKIQPAELGDSAVYLCASSLPPSYKGPRRTFEQYFGPGTRLTVT.

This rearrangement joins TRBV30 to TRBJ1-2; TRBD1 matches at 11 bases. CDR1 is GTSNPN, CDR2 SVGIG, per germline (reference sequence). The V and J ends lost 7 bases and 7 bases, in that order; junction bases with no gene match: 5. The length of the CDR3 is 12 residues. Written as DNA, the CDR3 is TGTGCCTCGGGACAGGGGGTGGCTGGCTACACCTTC. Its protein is CASGQGVAGYTF.

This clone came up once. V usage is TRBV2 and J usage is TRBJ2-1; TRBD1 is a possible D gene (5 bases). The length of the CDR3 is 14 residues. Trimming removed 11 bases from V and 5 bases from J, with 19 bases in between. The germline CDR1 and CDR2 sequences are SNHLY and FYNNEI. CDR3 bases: TGTGCCTGCTCGCAGGGCCGCAGCAACAATGAGCAGTTCTTC. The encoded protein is CACSQGRSNNEQFF.

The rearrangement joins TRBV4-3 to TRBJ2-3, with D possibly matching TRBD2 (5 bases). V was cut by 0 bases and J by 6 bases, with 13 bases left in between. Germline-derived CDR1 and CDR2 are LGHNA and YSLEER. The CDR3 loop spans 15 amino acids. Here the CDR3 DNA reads TGCGCCAGCAGCCAAGATTCGGGGTACTGGGATACGCAGTATTTT. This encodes CASSQDSGYWDTQYF.

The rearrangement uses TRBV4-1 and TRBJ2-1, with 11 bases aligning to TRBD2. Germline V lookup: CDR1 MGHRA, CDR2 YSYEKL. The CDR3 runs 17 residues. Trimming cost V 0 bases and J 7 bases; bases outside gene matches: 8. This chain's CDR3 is CASSQEKLAGADNEQFF. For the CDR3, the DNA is TGCGCCAGCAGCCAAGAGAAACTAGCGGGAGCTGATAATGAGCAGTTCTTC.

CDR3 sequence (DNA): TGTGCCAGCATTCGCTCTGGGCTCAATCAGCCCCAGCATTTT. It codes for CASIRSGLNQPQHF. J is TRBJ1-5 and V is TRBV27; D not resolved. CDR1 and CDR2 from the germline V gene are MNHEY and SMNVEV (reference sequence). The V and J ends lost 7 bases and 3 bases respectively, with 13 bases between them. The CDR3 spans 14 residues.